This T cell receptor beta chain was profiled in a study of neoadjuvant anti-PD-1 for oral cavity cancer. Background on the study: Around day 43, patients without progression received a fourth nivolumab dose before surgery. Points from the study as a whole: Only three patients per response group were TCR-analyzed; validation needed.

This clone showed up just a few times. The target antigen is unknown. Profiled with immunoSEQ multiplex PCR; TCRdb holds only in-frame clones, not every one. The profile shows roughly 15,000 clones, just over 65% of them singletons. The clonotype was recovered from a person aged 35-79 years with oral cavity squamous cell carcinoma. The starting material was PBMCs, obtained before nivolumab (anti-PD-1) treatment.

The CDR3 is CATVKTGGRGYTF. Written as DNA, the CDR3 is TGTGCCACCGTCAAGACAGGGGGCAGGGGCTACACCTTC. The chain links TRBV19 to TRBJ1-2, with 10 bases lining up with TRBD1. Looked up from germline, CDR1 is LNHDA and CDR2 is SQIVND (reference sequence). This CDR3 has 13 residues. With 10 bases clipped from V and 8 bases from J, the junction kept 10 bases outside the gene matches.